This T cell receptor (beta chain) is from a study of blood T cell repertoires in COVID-19. In germline, CDR1 is MDHEN, CDR2 SYDVKM. Trimming cost V 5 bases and J 4 bases, with 11 bases left between them. The CDR3 is 13 residues long. Participants were aged roughly 18 to 90 years, lived in around 25 US areas, and enrolled virtually. Produced via immunoSEQ multiplex PCR; TCRdb's table is partial and in-frame only. Of about 350,000 clones in the sample, more than 70% were seen once. Sample: PBMCs or T cells enriched from blood (not recorded which). This TCR was sampled from a woman aged 25 to 39 who had been exposed to COVID-19. V and J are TRBV28 and TRBJ1-2, with D possibly TRBD1 on 6 matching bases. The chain's CDR3 is CASSADSVYGYTF. The CDR3 DNA follows: TGTGCCAGCAGTGCGGACAGCGTCTATGGCTACACCTTC.